This T cell receptor beta chain was identified during a study of blood T cell repertoires in COVID-19. Seattle's enrolled individuals joined amid active infection and were then monitored longitudinally. Data came from immunoSEQ multiplex PCR; TCRdb stores just in-frame clones and leaves some out. The repertoire holds 250,000 or so clones, with roughly 88% as singletons. CDR1 is MNHEY and CDR2 is SMNVEV in the germline V gene (reference sequence). This CDR3 is built from 13 residues. V lost 3 bases and J lost 1, with 6 bases in between. This clonotype was obtained from a woman aged 25 to 39 with COVID-19, enrolled during active disease. What was sequenced was peripheral blood. The chain recombines TRBV27 with TRBJ1-1; D is unresolved. The CDR3 spells CASSFNRNTEAFF. The CDR3 DNA reads TGTGCCAGCAGTTTCAACAGGAACACTGAAGCTTTCTTT.